The 4 T cell receptor beta chains in this list originate from one sample, sequenced in a study of T-cell reconstitution after alpha-beta-depleted transplantation in children. It was with unique molecular identifiers that the TCRbeta library was prepared. One entry per CDR3 protein results from TCRdb running MiXCR on the PCR reads. This sample has about 610,000 distinct CDR3 sequences, with more than 9% found just once. The source material was PBMCs from the stem cell graft donor, sampled from the stem cell graft. Receptor source: a human donor who donated a stem cell graft to a child with acute myeloid leukemia.

This clonotype was counted only a few times. This rearrangement joins TRBV10-3 to TRBJ2-1, with 13 nucleotides matching TRBD2. J lost 7 bases, V lost 2 bases, and 17 bases had no gene match. The V gene's germline CDR1 is ENHRY and CDR2 SYGVKD. The CDR3 is 20 residues long. CDR3 protein: CAISEPPGSSGTSGTNEQFF. Here the CDR3 DNA reads TGTGCCATCAGTGAGCCCCCCGGGAGCAGCGGGACTAGCGGGACTAATGAGCAGTTCTTC.

The chain's CDR3 is CASTWVPGELFF. The CDR3 nucleotides read TGTGCCAGCACGTGGGTTCCCGGGGAGCTGTTTTTT. The rearrangement links TRBV6-2 or TRBV6-3 to TRBJ2-2; D call uncertain. Trimming removed 7 bases from V and 6 bases from J, with 9 bases in between. Germline CDR1 is MNHEY and CDR2 is SVGEGT. There are 12 residues in the CDR3.

This clonotype was found a few times. The genes are TRBV20-1 and TRBJ2-3; 9 positions match TRBD1. The CDR3 has 13 residues. CDR1 and CDR2 (germline): DFQATT, SNEGSKA (reference sequence). After removal of 3 bases from V and 8 bases from J, the junction contained 6 bases not matched to a gene. The CDR3 sequence: CSASGQGWGTQYF. The CDR3 DNA reads as TGCAGTGCTAGCGGACAGGGGTGGGGTACGCAGTATTTT.

In its sample, this clonotype was seen a few times. This chain connects TRBV29-1 to TRBJ2-5, with D hard to call. V lost 7 bases to trimming and J lost 0 bases, with 3 bases between them. The CDR3 runs 10 residues. The germline gives CDR1 SQVTM, CDR2 ANQGSEA. The CDR3 is CSAHQETQYF. The CDR3 DNA is TGCAGCGCTCACCAAGAGACCCAGTACTTC.